This section outlines one TCR beta chain sequence together with its context. Germline assignment: CDR1 MNHNY and CDR2 SVGAGI (reference sequence). Trimming took off 4 bases at V and 4 bases at J, with 7 bases between the two ends. There are 12 residues in the CDR3. The data belong to a study of technical replicates of blood from several donors. Only in-frame clones appear in the TCRdb table, and some are missing; sequencing was by immunoSEQ multiplex PCR. There are 75,000 to 90,000 clones in the sample; roughly 97% occur only once, and approximately 0.32% lies in the top ten. This receptor was taken from a human donor in good health. The chain carries TRBV6-6 and TRBJ1-2; D not certain. Specimen: T cells isolated from PBMCs. CDR3 sequence reads: CASSLRRYGYTF. Here the CDR3 DNA reads TGTGCCAGCAGTTTGCGGCGCTATGGCTACACCTTC.